This is a list of T cell receptor beta chains from one sample in a study of T cells in narcolepsy. Measured with immunoSEQ multiplex PCR; TCRdb has only the in-frame clones, and not every one. The sample has about 34,000 clones; approximately 85% are singletons. The sample taken for sequencing was CD45RA- memory CD4+ T cells from PBMCs. The receptors here all came from a human donor with narcolepsy. CDR3s include the opening cysteine and the closing phenylalanine or tryptophan. The D gene is left open where the match is weak. Where a row states a size, it is once, few, many or the class of an expanded clone; other rows omit it.

D gene	J gene	clone size	CDR3 length	V gene	CDR3 protein	CDR3 DNA
-	TRBJ2-3	-	16	TRBV29-1	CSVGRPGGVSTDTQYF	TGCAGCGTTGGGAGGCCCGGGGGCGTCAGCACAGATACGCAGTATTTT
-	TRBJ1-1	once	13	TRBV29-1	CSVGDTLNTEAFF	TGCAGCGTTGGCGACACTTTGAACACTGAAGCTTTCTTT
-	TRBJ2-3	-	14	TRBV18	CASSPSVGTDTQYF	TGTGCCAGCTCACCATCGGTCGGCACAGATACGCAGTATTTT
-	TRBJ1-1	-	17	TRBV5-1	CASSAFLTGHFLAEAFF	TGCGCCAGCAGCGCCTTCCTTACGGGACACTTCTTGGCTGAAGCTTTCTTT
-	TRBJ1-3	-	18	TRBV21-1	CASSKWARAISSGNTIYF	TGTGCCAGCAGCAAATGGGCCAGGGCGATCTCATCTGGAAACACCATATATTTT
-	TRBJ2-5	-	16	TRBV6-5	CASSSTRPGGGETQYF	TGTGCCAGCAGTTCGACCCGTCCCGGTGGGGGCGAGACCCAGTACTTC
-	TRBJ2-5	-	13	TRBV6-1	CASVSGFQETQYF	TGTGCCAGCGTCAGCGGTTTTCAAGAGACCCAGTACTTC
TRBD1	TRBJ2-7	few	15	TRBV28	CASSLPGGMRWEQYF	TGTGCCAGCAGTTTACCAGGGGGCATGCGTTGGGAGCAGTACTTC
TRBD1	TRBJ2-5	-	15	TRBV28	CASRSTGGLRETQYF	TGTGCCAGCAGATCAACAGGGGGCTTGAGAGAGACCCAGTACTTC
-	TRBJ1-2	-	13	TRBV28	CASSWAGVNGYTF	TGTGCCAGCAGTTGGGCCGGGGTTAATGGCTACACCTTC
-	TRBJ1-2	-	14	TRBV7-2	CASSLGASNYGYTF	TGTGCCAGCAGCTTAGGTGCCAGTAACTATGGCTACACCTTC
-	TRBJ1-1	-	13	TRBV30	CAWSVQENTEAFF	TGTGCCTGGAGTGTACAGGAAAACACTGAAGCTTTCTTT
-	TRBJ2-2	-	14	TRBV5-1	CASSNYQTTGELFF	TGCGCCAGCAGCAATTATCAAACCACCGGGGAGCTGTTTTTT
TRBD2	TRBJ2-7	-	16	TRBV5-1	CASSLGPSGGAAEQYF	TGCGCCAGCAGCTTGGGGCCTAGCGGGGGGGCAGCCGAGCAGTACTTC
TRBD1	TRBJ1-6	-	15	TRBV6-5	CASSSQGAGNSPLHF	TGTGCCAGCAGTTCTCAGGGGGCGGGTAATTCACCCCTCCACTTT
-	TRBJ1-1	-	15	TRBV10-3	CAISKEQRMNTEAFF	TGTGCCATCAGCAAAGAACAGCGCATGAACACTGAAGCTTTCTTT
TRBD1	TRBJ1-1	-	13	TRBV29-1	CSFRTGKDTEAFF	TGCAGCTTTAGGACAGGGAAGGACACTGAAGCTTTCTTT
-	TRBJ2-5	-	14	TRBV15	CATSRDQGWETQYF	TGTGCCACCAGCAGAGATCAGGGTTGGGAGACCCAGTACTTC
TRBD1	TRBJ1-6	-	16	TRBV13	CASSTDRGWRNSPLHF	TGTGCCAGCAGCACAGACAGGGGTTGGCGGAATTCACCCCTCCACTTT
-	TRBJ2-1	-	17	TRBV27	CASSLSPLPSSYNEQFF	TGTGCCAGCAGTTTATCCCCACTACCGAGCTCCTACAATGAGCAGTTCTTC
TRBD2	TRBJ2-1	-	15	TRBV10-3	CAISRSLAGAGEQFF	TGTGCCATCAGTCGAAGCCTAGCGGGAGCGGGTGAGCAGTTCTTC
-	TRBJ2-2	-	14	TRBV7-9	CASSVDSNTGELFF	TGTGCCAGCAGCGTTGACAGCAACACCGGGGAGCTGTTTTTT
-	TRBJ2-7	-	13	TRBV6-6	CASSYSHGYEQYF	TGTGCCAGCAGTTACTCCCACGGCTACGAGCAGTACTTC
-	TRBJ1-5	-	15	TRBV15	CATSRDRTGGQPQHF	TGTGCCACCAGCAGAGATCGTACGGGTGGCCAGCCCCAGCATTTT
-	TRBJ1-3	once	15	TRBV5-8	CASSDSRSSGNTIYF	TGTGCCAGCAGCGATAGCAGGAGCTCTGGAAACACCATATATTTT
-	TRBJ1-3	-	15	TRBV18	CASSPTIRSGNTIYF	TGTGCCAGCTCACCAACCATCCGCTCTGGAAACACCATATATTTT
-	TRBJ1-4	once	14	TRBV7-6	CASSLQATNEKLFF	TGTGCCAGCAGCCTACAGGCAACTAATGAAAAACTGTTTTTT
-	TRBJ2-3	-	11	TRBV7-2	CASSLTDTQYF	TGTGCCAGCAGCCTCACAGATACGCAGTATTTT
-	TRBJ1-2	-	14	TRBV11-3	CASSRGPNLDGYTF	TGTGCCAGCAGTCGGGGACCAAACCTGGATGGCTACACCTTC